Listed below are T cell receptor beta chains from one sample, sequenced in a study of low-dose radiotherapy and immunotherapy resistance in tumors. TCRdb re-called the reads through MiXCR, storing one row per CDR3 protein. The repertoire holds 95,000 to 100,000 distinct CDR3 sequences, with roughly 20% as singletons. The starting material was PBMCs, obtained after low-dose radiotherapy plus immunotherapy. The receptor source for this set is a male donor with prostate cancer. Both conserved end residues are part of each CDR3. The D gene is left open where the match is weak. Where a row states a size, it is once, few, many or the class of an expanded clone; other rows omit it.

>many|TRBV6-1|TRBD1|TRBJ1-2
CASSEATGGGYGYTF
TGTGCCAGCAGTGAAGCAACAGGGGGCGGCTATGGCTACACCTTC
>many|TRBV7-2|.|TRBJ2-3
CASSLGGWGDTQYF
TGTGCCAGCAGCTTGGGGGGTTGGGGGGATACGCAGTATTTT
>many|TRBV10-1|TRBD1|TRBJ2-1
CASSEVTGGDQNEQFF
TGCGCCAGCAGCGAAGTGACAGGGGGCGACCAAAATGAGCAGTTCTTC
>many|TRBV5-1|.|TRBJ1-2
CASSLTGRSDYGYTF
TGCGCCAGCAGCTTAACCGGCAGGTCGGACTATGGCTACACCTTC
>many|TRBV7-9|.|TRBJ2-7
CASSLSPIQGREDEQYF
TGTGCCAGCAGCTTGTCGCCCATACAGGGACGGGAGGACGAGCAGTACTTC
>many|TRBV19|.|TRBJ2-1
CASSPSHSEYNEQFF
TGTGCCAGTAGTCCCTCCCACTCAGAGTACAATGAGCAGTTCTTC
>many|TRBV30|.|TRBJ1-4
CAWSYELLDEKLFF
TGTGCCTGGAGTTACGAGTTGTTGGATGAAAAACTGTTTTTT
>.|TRBV12-3/TRBV12-4|.|TRBJ1-3
CASSLAWRDSGNTIYF
TGTGCCAGCAGTTTAGCCTGGAGGGACTCTGGAAACACCATATATTTT
>few|TRBV7-6|.|TRBJ2-1
CASSPPHTPLAYNEQFF
TGTGCCAGCAGCCCCCCCCACACTCCCCTCGCCTACAATGAGCAGTTCTTC
>many|TRBV19|.|TRBJ1-1
CASTVGTNTEAFF
TGTGCCAGTACTGTGGGTACGAACACTGAAGCTTTCTTT
>many|TRBV12-3/TRBV12-4|.|TRBJ2-2
CASTPDLRGELFF
TGTGCCAGCACCCCGGACCTTCGCGGGGAGCTGTTTTTT
>many|TRBV3-1|.|TRBJ1-4
CASGGGGNEKLFF
TGTGCCAGCGGCGGGGGAGGGAATGAAAAACTGTTTTTT
>.|TRBV5-1|.|TRBJ1-2
CVSSWGAANYGYTF
TGCGTCAGCAGCTGGGGGGCCGCTAACTATGGCTACACCTTC
>few|TRBV11-2|TRBD1|TRBJ1-3
CASSGQGDGNTIYF
TGTGCCAGCAGCGGACAGGGGGATGGAAACACCATATATTTT
>.|TRBV14|TRBD1|TRBJ1-4
CASSTLRSDRVDEKLFF
TGTGCCAGCAGCACTCTGAGATCGGACAGGGTGGATGAAAAACTGTTTTTT
>many|TRBV5-1|TRBD2|TRBJ2-1
CASSRGLLAGGPYNEQFF
TGCGCCAGCAGCCGGGGGCTTCTAGCGGGGGGACCCTACAATGAGCAGTTCTTC
>many|TRBV12-3/TRBV12-4|.|TRBJ2-3
CASSFQGGLVDTQYF
TGTGCCAGCAGTTTCCAGGGGGGGCTTGTAGATACGCAGTATTTT
>many|TRBV29-1|TRBD1|TRBJ1-2
CSAARTGREGYTF
TGCAGCGCTGCCCGGACAGGGCGGGAGGGCTACACCTTC